These T cell receptor beta chains were read from a single sample in a study of T-cell reconstitution after alpha-beta-depleted transplantation in children. TCRdb recomputed calls from the PCR reads with MiXCR, one row per CDR3 protein. The data hold about 500,000 distinct CDR3 sequences, with 30% to 35% observed a single time. This material consisted of PBMCs from the stem cell graft donor, taken from the stem cell graft. The receptors shown here come from a human donor who donated a stem cell graft to a child with aplastic anemia. CDR3s include the opening cysteine and the closing phenylalanine or tryptophan. A D gene is named only where the DNA matches it firmly. The listing skips clone size in some rows; elsewhere it reads once, few, many or a size class.

NA	TRBV20-1	TRBJ2-1	NA	CSARAPFSATYNEQFF
TRBD2	TRBV18	TRBJ2-3	NA	CASSSGLAGVGDWNTQYF
NA	TRBV6-1	TRBJ2-1	NA	CASSDTQRASYNEQFF
TRBD1	TRBV28	TRBJ2-7	NA	CASSRDSVSYEQYF
NA	TRBV7-2	TRBJ2-5	NA	CASSSDRFSETQYF
TRBD1	TRBV24-1	TRBJ2-3	NA	CATSDAGTGTDTQYF
NA	TRBV7-8	TRBJ1-5	NA	CASSLVVGEIHASPRQPQHF
NA	TRBV5-6	TRBJ2-4	few	CASSLGGTISPKDKNIQYF
TRBD2	TRBV7-3	TRBJ2-2	few	CASRRPTSGANTGELFF
NA	TRBV4-3	TRBJ2-3	NA	CASSQIPGDTQYF
TRBD1	TRBV18	TRBJ1-1	few	CASSPDSTGGGRKAFF
NA	TRBV7-2	TRBJ1-5	NA	CASSTSTGLNQPQHF
NA	TRBV6-9	TRBJ2-6	NA	CASSHLFRPWSSLGSDSGANVLTF
NA	TRBV7-2	TRBJ1-1	few	CASSLALGLGEAFF
TRBD1	TRBV6-5	TRBJ1-1	NA	CASSYRQGLGRIRSAFF
TRBD2	TRBV5-1	TRBJ2-1	NA	CASSLAIFSSGKPRNNEQFF
TRBD1	TRBV12-3/TRBV12-4	TRBJ1-1	NA	CASTGTGGKAFF
TRBD1	TRBV6-2/TRBV6-3	TRBJ1-5	NA	CASTRQGDYQPQHF
NA	TRBV5-1	TRBJ1-1	few	CASSVTTANTEAFF
NA	TRBV9	TRBJ2-7	few	CASSARGQGEQYF
NA	TRBV20-1	TRBJ2-1	NA	CSARYRYNEQFF
NA	TRBV11-3	TRBJ2-1	NA	CASTDGRASYNEQFF
TRBD2	TRBV19	TRBJ2-1	few	CASSTTSLGEQFF
TRBD2	TRBV28	TRBJ2-7	NA	CASTTGGAYEQYF
TRBD1	TRBV5-4	TRBJ1-1	NA	CASSTGGGNTEAFF
NA	TRBV27	TRBJ1-1	few	CASSLRDTGRGTEAFF
NA	TRBV29-1	TRBJ1-2	few	CSVEGQGGYGYTF
NA	TRBV7-9	TRBJ1-4	few	CASSLAVVTLNEKLFF
NA	TRBV20-1	TRBJ1-4	NA	CSARVSGLEKLFF
TRBD2	TRBV19	TRBJ2-5	NA	CASSIQPHSGETQYF
NA	TRBV29-1	TRBJ1-2	NA	CSVGGAGHAEGYTF
NA	TRBV7-9	TRBJ2-3	NA	CASSLEASPDTQYF
NA	TRBV6-5	TRBJ2-1	NA	CASSNKGESYNEQFF
NA	TRBV6-1	TRBJ1-1	few	CASRPGTYTEAFF
NA	TRBV2	TRBJ1-3	NA	CASSVGRDGNTIYF
TRBD1	TRBV29-1	TRBJ2-1	NA	CSAEDRGLFF
NA	TRBV25-1	TRBJ1-1	NA	CASRRDVNTEAFF
NA	TRBV29-1	TRBJ2-5	NA	CSVEVVAELSLVF
TRBD1	TRBV5-6	TRBJ1-2	few	CASSFNRGGYTF
NA	TRBV12-3/TRBV12-4	TRBJ1-3	NA	CASRVQGFSGNTIYF
NA	TRBV5-1	TRBJ1-2	NA	CASSDGTSNYGYTF
TRBD2	TRBV11-2	TRBJ2-5	NA	CASSPSWAGVYQETQYF
TRBD2	TRBV7-2	TRBJ2-7	NA	CASSLVAGVYEQYF
TRBD2	TRBV27	TRBJ2-3	NA	CASSPPSVAGRSDTQYF
NA	TRBV13	TRBJ2-1	few	CASSLDWGETHNEQFF
NA	TRBV7-2	TRBJ2-3	few	CASGIGASTDTQYF
NA	TRBV9	TRBJ2-7	NA	CASSVGVEGIYEQYF
NA	TRBV29-1	TRBJ1-2	NA	CSVESREDGYGYTF
NA	TRBV5-5	TRBJ1-3	NA	CASSLAWTGNTIYF
NA	TRBV5-1	TRBJ2-1	NA	CASSLAQGLGYNEQFF
TRBD1	TRBV5-6	TRBJ1-1	NA	CASSVGQLNTEAFF
NA	TRBV12-2	TRBJ2-5	NA	CARGYRPETQYF
NA	TRBV25-1	TRBJ2-2	NA	CASSEKDRVGGELFF
NA	TRBV27	TRBJ1-2	once	CASGGGQLGGGYTF
NA	TRBV7-9	TRBJ1-5	NA	CASSLGQGTRPQHF
NA	TRBV4-2	TRBJ1-2	NA	CASSQEQGHGYTF